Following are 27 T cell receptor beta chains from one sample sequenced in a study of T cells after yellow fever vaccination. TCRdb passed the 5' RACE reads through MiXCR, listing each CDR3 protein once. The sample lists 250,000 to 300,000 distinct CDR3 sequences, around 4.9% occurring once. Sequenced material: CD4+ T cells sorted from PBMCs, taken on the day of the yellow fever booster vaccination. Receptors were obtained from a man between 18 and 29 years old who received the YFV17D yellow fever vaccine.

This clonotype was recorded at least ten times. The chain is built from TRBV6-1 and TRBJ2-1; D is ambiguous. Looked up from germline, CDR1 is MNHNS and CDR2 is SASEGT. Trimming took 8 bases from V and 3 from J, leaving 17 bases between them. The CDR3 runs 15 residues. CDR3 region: CASDSNLRLYNEQFF. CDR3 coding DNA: TGTGCCAGCGATTCGAACCTTCGGCTCTACAATGAGCAGTTCTTC.

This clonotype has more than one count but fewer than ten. CDR3 in DNA: TGTGCCAGCAGCTTACTTAGCGTAATCTACAATGAGCAGTTCTTC. This encodes CASSLLSVIYNEQFF. The chain combines TRBV7-9 with TRBJ2-1; tentatively, D is TRBD2 (5 bases). The germline gives CDR1 SEHNR, CDR2 FQNEAQ (reference sequence). The CDR3 totals 15 residues. V was shortened by 2 bases and J by 3 bases, with 11 bases between the two germline ends.

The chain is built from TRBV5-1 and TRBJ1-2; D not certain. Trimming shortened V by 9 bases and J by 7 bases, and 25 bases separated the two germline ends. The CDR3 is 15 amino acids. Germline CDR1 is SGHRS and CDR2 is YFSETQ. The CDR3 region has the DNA TGCGCCACCGCATATGGCACAGATCGAGGTTTTGGCTACACCTTC. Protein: CATAYGTDRGFGYTF.

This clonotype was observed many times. CDR3 sequence reads: CASRPPGQVNTGELFF. In nucleotides, the CDR3 is TGTGCCAGCAGGCCACCGGGACAGGTGAACACCGGGGAGCTGTTTTTT. The chain uses TRBV6-5 and TRBJ2-2, with 8 nucleotides matching TRBD1. CDR1 and CDR2 (germline): MNHEY, SVGAGI. The length of the CDR3 is 16 residues. V trimming: 6 bases; J trimming: 1 base; junction bases outside the gene matches: 7.

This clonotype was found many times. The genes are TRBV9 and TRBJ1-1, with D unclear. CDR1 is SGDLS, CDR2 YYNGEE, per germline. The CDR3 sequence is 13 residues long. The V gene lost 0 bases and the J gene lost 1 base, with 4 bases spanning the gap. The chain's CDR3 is CASSVAQNTEAFF. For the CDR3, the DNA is TGTGCCAGCAGCGTAGCACAGAACACTGAAGCTTTCTTT. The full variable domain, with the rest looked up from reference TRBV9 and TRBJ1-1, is DSGVTQTPKHLITATGQRVTLRCSPRSGDLSVYWYQQSLDQGLQFLIQYYNGEERAKGNILERFSAQQFPDLHSELNLSSLELGDSALYFCASSVAQNTEAFFGQGTRLTVV.

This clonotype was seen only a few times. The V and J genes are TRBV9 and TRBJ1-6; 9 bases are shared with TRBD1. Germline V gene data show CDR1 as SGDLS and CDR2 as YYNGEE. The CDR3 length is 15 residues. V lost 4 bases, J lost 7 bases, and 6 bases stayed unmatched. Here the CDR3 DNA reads TGTGCCAGCAGCCCGGGACAGGGTAAAAATTCACCCCTCCACTTT. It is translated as CASSPGQGKNSPLHF. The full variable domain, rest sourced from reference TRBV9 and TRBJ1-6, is DSGVTQTPKHLITATGQRVTLRCSPRSGDLSVYWYQQSLDQGLQFLIQYYNGEERAKGNILERFSAQQFPDLHSELNLSSLELGDSALYFCASSPGQGKNSPLHFGNGTRLTVT.

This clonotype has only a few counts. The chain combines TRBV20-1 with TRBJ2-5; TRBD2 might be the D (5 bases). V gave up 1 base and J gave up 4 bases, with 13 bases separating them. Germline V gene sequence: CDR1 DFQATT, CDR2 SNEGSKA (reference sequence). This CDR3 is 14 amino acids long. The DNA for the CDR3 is TGCAGTGCTAGAGTACAAGGGAGAGGAGAGACCCAGTACTTC. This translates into CSARVQGRGETQYF.

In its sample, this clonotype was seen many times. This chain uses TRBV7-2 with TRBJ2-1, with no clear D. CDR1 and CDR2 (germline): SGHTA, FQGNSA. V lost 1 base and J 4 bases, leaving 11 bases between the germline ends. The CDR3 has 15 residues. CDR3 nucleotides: TGTGCCAGCAGCTTAGGGCTGCCCGCATACAATGAGCAGTTCTTC. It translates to CASSLGLPAYNEQFF. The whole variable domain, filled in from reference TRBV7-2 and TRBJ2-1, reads GAGVSQSPSNKVTEKGKDVELRCDPISGHTALYWYRQSLGQGLEFLIYFQGNSAPDKSGLPSDRFSAERTGGSVSTLTIQRTQQEDSAVYLCASSLGLPAYNEQFFGPGTRLTVL.

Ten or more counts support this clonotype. DNA of the CDR3: TGTGCCAGCAGCTCGGGGGCCACAGATACGCAGTATTTT. As protein: CASSSGATDTQYF. The rearrangement joins TRBV7-3 to TRBJ2-3; D possibly matches TRBD1 or TRBD2 (6 bases each). V was cut by 4 bases and J by 2 bases, with 7 bases left in between. The CDR3 length is 13 residues. Germline loops: CDR1 SGHTA, CDR2 FQGTGA.

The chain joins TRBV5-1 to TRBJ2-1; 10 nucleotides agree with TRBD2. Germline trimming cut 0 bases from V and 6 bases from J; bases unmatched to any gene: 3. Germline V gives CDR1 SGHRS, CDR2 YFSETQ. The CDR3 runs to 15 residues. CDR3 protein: CASSLERGGVNEQFF. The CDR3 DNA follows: TGCGCCAGCAGCTTGGAGCGGGGGGGCGTCAATGAGCAGTTCTTC.

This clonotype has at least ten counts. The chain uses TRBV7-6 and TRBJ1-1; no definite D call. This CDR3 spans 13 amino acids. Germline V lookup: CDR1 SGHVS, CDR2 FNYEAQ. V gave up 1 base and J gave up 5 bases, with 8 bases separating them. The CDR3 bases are TGTGCCAGCAGCTTAGGGCGTCAGACTGAAGCTTTCTTT. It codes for CASSLGRQTEAFF.

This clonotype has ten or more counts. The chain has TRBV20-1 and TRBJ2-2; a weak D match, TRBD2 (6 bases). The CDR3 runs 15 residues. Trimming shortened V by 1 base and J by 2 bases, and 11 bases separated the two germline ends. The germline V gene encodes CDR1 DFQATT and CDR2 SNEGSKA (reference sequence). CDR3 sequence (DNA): TGCAGTGCTAGAGGGGCCGGGGGTAACACCGGGGAGCTGTTTTTT. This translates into CSARGAGGNTGELFF.

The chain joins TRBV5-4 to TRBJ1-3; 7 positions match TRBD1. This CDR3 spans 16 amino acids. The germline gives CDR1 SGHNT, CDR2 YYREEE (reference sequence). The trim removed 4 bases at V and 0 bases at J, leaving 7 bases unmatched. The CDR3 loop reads CASSLDRPISGNTIYF. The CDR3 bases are TGTGCCAGCAGCCTGGACAGGCCGATCTCTGGAAACACCATATATTTT.

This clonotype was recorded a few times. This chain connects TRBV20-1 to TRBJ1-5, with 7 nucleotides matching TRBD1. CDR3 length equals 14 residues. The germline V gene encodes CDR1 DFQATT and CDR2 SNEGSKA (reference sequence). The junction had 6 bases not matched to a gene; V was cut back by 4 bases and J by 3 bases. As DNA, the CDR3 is TGCAGTGCTACCCAGGGACAGTACAATCAGCCCCAGCATTTT. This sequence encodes CSATQGQYNQPQHF.

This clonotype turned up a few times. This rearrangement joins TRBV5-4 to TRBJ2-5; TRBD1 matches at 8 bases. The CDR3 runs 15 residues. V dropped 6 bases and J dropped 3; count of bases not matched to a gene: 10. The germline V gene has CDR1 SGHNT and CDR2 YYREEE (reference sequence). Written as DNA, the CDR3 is TGTGCCAGCACCTCAGCCGGGACAGGAAAAGAGACCCAGTACTTC. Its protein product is CASTSAGTGKETQYF.

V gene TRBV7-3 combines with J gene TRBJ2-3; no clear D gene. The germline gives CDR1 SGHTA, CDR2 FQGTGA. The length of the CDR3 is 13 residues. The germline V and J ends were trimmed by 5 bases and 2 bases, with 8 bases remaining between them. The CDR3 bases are TGTGCCAGCAGCCCCGAACACACAGATACGCAGTATTTT. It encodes CASSPEHTDTQYF. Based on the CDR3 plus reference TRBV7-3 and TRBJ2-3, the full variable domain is GAGVSQTPSNKVTEKGKYVELRCDPISGHTALYWYRQSLGQGPEFLIYFQGTGAADDSGLPNDRFFAVRPEGSVSTLKIQRTERGDSAVYLCASSPEHTDTQYFGPGTRLTVL.

The CDR3 DNA reads TGTGCCAGCAGCCAAGAGTGGGGGGGCCCCTACAATGAGCAGTTCTTC. Translating gives CASSQEWGGPYNEQFF. The gene calls are TRBV4-2 and TRBJ2-1; tentative D call: TRBD2 (7 bases). This CDR3 is 16 amino acids long. Germline V lookup: CDR1 LGHNA, CDR2 YNFKEQ. Trimming removed 0 bases at V and 2 bases at J, with 11 bases between.

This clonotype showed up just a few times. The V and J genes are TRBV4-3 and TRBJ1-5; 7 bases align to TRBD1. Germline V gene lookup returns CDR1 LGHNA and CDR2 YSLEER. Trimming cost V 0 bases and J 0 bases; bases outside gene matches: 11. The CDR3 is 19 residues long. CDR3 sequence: CASSQEVVQGVDSNQPQHF. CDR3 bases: TGCGCCAGCAGCCAAGAGGTGGTCCAGGGGGTAGATAGCAATCAGCCCCAGCATTTT.

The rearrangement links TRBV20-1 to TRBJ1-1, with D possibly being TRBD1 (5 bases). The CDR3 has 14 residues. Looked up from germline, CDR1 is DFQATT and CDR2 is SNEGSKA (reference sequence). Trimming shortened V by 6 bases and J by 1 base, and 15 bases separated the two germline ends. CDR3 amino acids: CSANPRTKNTEAFF. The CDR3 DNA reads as TGCAGTGCGAACCCCCGGACAAAGAACACTGAAGCTTTCTTT.

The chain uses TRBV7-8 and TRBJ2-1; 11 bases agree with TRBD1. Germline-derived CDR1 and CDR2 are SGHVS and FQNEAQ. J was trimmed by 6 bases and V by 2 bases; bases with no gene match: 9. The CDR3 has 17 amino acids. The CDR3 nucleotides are TGTGCCAGCAGCTTACTCCCACCGGGACAGGGGGTCAATGAGCAGTTCTTC. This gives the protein CASSLLPPGQGVNEQFF.

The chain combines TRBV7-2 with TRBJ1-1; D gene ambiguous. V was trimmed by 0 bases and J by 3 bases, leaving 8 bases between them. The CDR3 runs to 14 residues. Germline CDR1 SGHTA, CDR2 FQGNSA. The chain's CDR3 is CASSLALRDTEAFF. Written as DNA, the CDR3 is TGTGCCAGCAGCTTAGCGTTAAGGGACACTGAAGCTTTCTTT.

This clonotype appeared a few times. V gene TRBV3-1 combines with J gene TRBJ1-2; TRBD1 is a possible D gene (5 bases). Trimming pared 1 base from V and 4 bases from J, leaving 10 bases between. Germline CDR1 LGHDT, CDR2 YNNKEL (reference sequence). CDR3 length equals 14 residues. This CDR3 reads CASSQGGRAYGYTF. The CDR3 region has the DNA TGTGCCAGCAGCCAAGGAGGCAGGGCCTATGGCTACACCTTC.

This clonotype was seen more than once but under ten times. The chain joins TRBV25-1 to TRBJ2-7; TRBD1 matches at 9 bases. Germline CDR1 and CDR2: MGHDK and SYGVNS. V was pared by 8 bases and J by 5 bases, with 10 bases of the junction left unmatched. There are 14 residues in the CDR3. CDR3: CASGRGGTGHEQYF. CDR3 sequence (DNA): TGTGCCAGCGGCCGAGGGGGGACAGGGCACGAGCAGTACTTC.

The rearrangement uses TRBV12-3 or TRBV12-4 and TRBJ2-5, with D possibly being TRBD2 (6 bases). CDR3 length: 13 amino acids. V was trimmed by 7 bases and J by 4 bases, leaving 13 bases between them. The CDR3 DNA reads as TGTGCCAGCACTCCTGTGGGGGGAGAGACCCAGTACTTC. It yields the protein CASTPVGGETQYF.

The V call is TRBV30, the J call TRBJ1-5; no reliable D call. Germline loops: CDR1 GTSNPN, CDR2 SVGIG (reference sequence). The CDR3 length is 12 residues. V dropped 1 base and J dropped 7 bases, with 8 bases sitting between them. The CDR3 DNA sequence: TGTGCCTGGAGTGACCCCGGCCAGCCCCAGCATTTT. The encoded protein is CAWSDPGQPQHF.

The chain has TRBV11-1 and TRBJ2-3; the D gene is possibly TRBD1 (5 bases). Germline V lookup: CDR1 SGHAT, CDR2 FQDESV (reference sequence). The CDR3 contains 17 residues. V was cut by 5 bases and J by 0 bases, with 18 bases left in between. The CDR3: CASSQAPWGTSTDTQYF. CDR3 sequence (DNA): TGTGCCAGCAGCCAGGCCCCCTGGGGCACTAGCACAGATACGCAGTATTTT.

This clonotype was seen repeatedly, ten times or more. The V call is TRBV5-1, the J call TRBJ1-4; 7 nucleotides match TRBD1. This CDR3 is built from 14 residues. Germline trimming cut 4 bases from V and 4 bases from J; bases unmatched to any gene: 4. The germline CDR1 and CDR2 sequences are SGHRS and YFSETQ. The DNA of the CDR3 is TGCGCCAGCAGCGCCCGGGACAGTAATGAAAAACTGTTTTTT. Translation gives CASSARDSNEKLFF. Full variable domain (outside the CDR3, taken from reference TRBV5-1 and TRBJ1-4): KAGVTQTPRYLIKTRGQQVTLSCSPISGHRSVSWYQQTPGQGLQFLFEYFSETQRNKGNFPGRFSGRQFSNSRSEMNVSTLELGDSALYLCASSARDSNEKLFFGSGTQLSVL.